This T cell receptor (beta chain) derives from a study of post-analysis software for immune sequencing data. General study findings and limits: Patients had higher frequencies than controls of roughly 5 TRBV segments, including TRBV5-6, TRBV5-1 and TRBV20-1. Normalized Chao1 diversity was significantly reduced in patients versus controls. The F measure placed samples prepared in the same batch into strongly shared clusters.

V lost 0 bases and J lost 5, with 13 bases in between. CDR1 and CDR2 from the germline V gene are SGHKS and YYEKEE (reference sequence). The length of the CDR3 is 15 residues. This clonotype has only a few counts. Its antigen remains unidentified. Prepared TCR beta cDNA libraries contained unique molecular identifiers. TCRdb ran MiXCR on the PCR reads and lists one entry per CDR3 protein. The sample consists of approximately 630,000 distinct CDR3 sequences, 55% to 70% of them appearing once. This chain uses TRBV5-5 with TRBJ2-3, with a possible D match to TRBD2 (5 bases). The clonotype was recovered from a girl aged 2-10 years with multiple sclerosis. The specimen sequenced was blood. The CDR3 nucleotides read TGTGCCAGCAGCTTGGCCGACGGGGTAGGAGATACGCAGTATTTT. Its translation is CASSLADGVGDTQYF.